This T cell receptor (beta chain) was recorded in a study of blood T cell repertoires in COVID-19. Study background: Spain, Italy and the United States supplied samples that represented acute and convalescent COVID-19.

The CDR3 extends over 13 amino acids. Unmatched junction bases numbered 0, after V lost 5 bases and J lost 1 base. Per the germline V gene, CDR1 is SEHNR and CDR2 is FQNEAQ (reference sequence). Methods used by the authors: Quantification of nucleated cells was approximated via reference gene primer amplification. Produced via immunoSEQ multiplex PCR; TCRdb's table is partial and in-frame only. D and trimming come from the DNA, and the V and J calls and clone size come from that table. The sample lists 45,000 to 65,000 clones, about nine tenths seen once, with 7% to 9.5% in the top ten. Material: peripheral blood. The sequence derives from a man over 45 with active COVID-19. This chain connects TRBV7-9 to TRBJ2-7; 9 nucleotides line up with TRBD1. CDR3 amino acids: CASSGTGSYEQYF. CDR3 DNA sequence: TGTGCCAGCAGCGGGACAGGGTCCTACGAGCAGTACTTC.